This T cell receptor beta chain was found in a study of CD8 T cells in ankylosing spondylitis (dated by TCRdb to the late 2010s). Notes on the research overall: T cell receptor beta repertoires were profiled in healthy donors and ankylosing spondylitis patients so that disease-linked TCR variants could be found. The full study cohort comprised about 23 ankylosing spondylitis patients and approximately 100 healthy donors. Peripheral blood samples were taken, and synovial fluid was additionally collected from ankylosing spondylitis patients.

Sequenced on an Illumina HiSeq 2500. Quantitative 5'-RACE with molecular barcodes was the method used to prepare the TCR beta libraries. The authors' pipeline ran thus. A new computational method based on a probabilistic model of VDJ rearrangement was used to identify disease-linked TCR variants. Clones were called with MiXCR by TCRdb after fastp trimmed the public reads at Q25, and only in-frame beta chains were retained. Every distinct CDR3 protein forms one entry, paired with its most common genes and DNA. TCRdb, not the authors, supplied the V and J calls. The table for this sample lists about 170,000 distinct CDR3 sequences; approximately 16% of them were counted only once. Approximately 7.8% of the sample is in the top ten clones. This clonotype occurred many times. Its antigen target is currently unknown. Per-base qualities were not stored, and no clone one base away is much larger. What the study reported, not specific to this receptor: Some motif variants were previously reported in synovial fluid and blood of reactive arthritis patients, suggesting common disease-initiation mechanisms. A TCR beta motif of roughly 8 highly homologous amino acid variants appeared characteristic of blood from ankylosing spondylitis patients. The disease-linked clones showed a CD8+ phenotype and occurred at relatively low frequencies in peripheral blood. Significant enrichment of the disease-linked clones was reported in matched synovial fluid samples from ankylosing spondylitis patients.

The specimen sequenced was blood, either unsorted or a sorted T cell fraction (not recorded which). The TCR sequence derives from a male donor with ankylosing spondylitis or in good health (not recorded which).

The CDR3 corresponds to CSVMGAGYYEQYF. At the DNA level, the sequence is TGCAGCGTAATGGGAGCGGGATACTACGAGCAGTACTTC. Recombination joined TRBV29-1 with TRBJ2-7; 7 bases in between match TRBD2. The germline V gene yields SQVTM for CDR1 and ANQGSEA for CDR2. Clipping removes 6 bases from V and 3 bases from J, with 8 as the unmatched junction base count. From the cysteine up to the phenylalanine, the CDR3 has a length of 13 residues. The retained sequence is limited to the CDR3, 39 bases, with the frame set at the first base.